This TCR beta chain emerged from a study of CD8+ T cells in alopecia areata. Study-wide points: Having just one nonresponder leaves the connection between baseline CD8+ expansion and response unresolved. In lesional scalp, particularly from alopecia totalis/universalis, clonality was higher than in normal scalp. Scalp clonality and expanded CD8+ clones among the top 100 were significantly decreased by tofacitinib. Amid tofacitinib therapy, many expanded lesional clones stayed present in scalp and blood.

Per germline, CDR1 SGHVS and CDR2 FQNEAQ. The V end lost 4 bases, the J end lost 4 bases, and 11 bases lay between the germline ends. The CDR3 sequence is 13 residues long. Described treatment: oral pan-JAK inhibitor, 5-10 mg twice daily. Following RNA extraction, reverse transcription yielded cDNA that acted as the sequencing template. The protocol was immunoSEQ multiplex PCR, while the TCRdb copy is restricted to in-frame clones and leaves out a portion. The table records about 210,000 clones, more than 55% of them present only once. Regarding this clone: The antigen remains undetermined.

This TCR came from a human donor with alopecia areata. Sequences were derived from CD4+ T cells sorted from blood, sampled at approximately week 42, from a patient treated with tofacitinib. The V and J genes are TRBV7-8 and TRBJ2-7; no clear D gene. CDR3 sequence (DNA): TGTGCCAGCAGCTACACCGACGGTTACGAGCAGTACTTC. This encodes CASSYTDGYEQYF.